Listed below are T cell receptor beta chains from one sample, sequenced in a study of shared clonotypes between healthy human individuals. TCRdb keeps only in-frame clones here, not all; method: immunoSEQ multiplex PCR. The sample records approximately 980,000 clones, approximately 80% being singletons. Sequencing input: memory CD4+ T cells sorted from blood. These receptors all stem from a man between 18 and 35 years old in good health. Both conserved end residues are part of each CDR3. D genes are given only for firm matches. A row's size may be missing; if present it is once, few, many or a size class.

J gene: TRBJ2-5
V gene: TRBV27
D gene: TRBD2
clone size: NA
CDR3 DNA: TGTGCCAGCAGTTTATACGGGAGCGGGGTCTTTGGAGAGACCCAGTACTTC
CDR3 protein: CASSLYGSGVFGETQYF

J gene: TRBJ1-4
V gene: TRBV28
D gene: NA
clone size: NA
CDR3 DNA: TGTGCCAGCAGAGAAGGGGGAGAAAAACTGTTTTTT
CDR3 protein: CASREGGEKLFF

J gene: TRBJ1-5
V gene: TRBV5-4
D gene: TRBD1
clone size: NA
CDR3 DNA: TGTGCCAGCAGCACGGACAGGGGACAGCCCCAGCATTTT
CDR3 protein: CASSTDRGQPQHF

J gene: TRBJ2-7
V gene: TRBV30
D gene: NA
clone size: NA
CDR3 DNA: TGTGCCTGGAGTGTAACCAGCCTACTCTACGAGCAGTACTTC
CDR3 protein: CAWSVTSLLYEQYF

J gene: TRBJ2-5
V gene: TRBV19
D gene: NA
clone size: NA
CDR3 DNA: TGTGCCTGCACAGGTGGAGAGACCCAGTACTTC
CDR3 protein: CACTGGETQYF

J gene: TRBJ2-2
V gene: TRBV10-3
D gene: NA
clone size: NA
CDR3 DNA: TGTGCCATCGCCGGTTCTACAGGCCTCATCAACACCGGGGAGCTGTTTTTT
CDR3 protein: CAIAGSTGLINTGELFF

J gene: TRBJ1-5
V gene: TRBV19
D gene: NA
clone size: few
CDR3 DNA: TGTGCCAGTAAACAGGAAGGCAATCAGCCCCAGCATTTT
CDR3 protein: CASKQEGNQPQHF

J gene: TRBJ2-5
V gene: TRBV4-2
D gene: NA
clone size: NA
CDR3 DNA: TGTGCCAGCAGCCAAGCGTCTACAGGGCACATGGCGACCCAGTACTTC
CDR3 protein: CASSQASTGHMATQYF

J gene: TRBJ2-1
V gene: TRBV5-6
D gene: NA
clone size: NA
CDR3 DNA: TGTGCCAGCACCCGAAGGGGAAACAATGAGCAGTTCTTC
CDR3 protein: CASTRRGNNEQFF

J gene: TRBJ1-5
V gene: TRBV2
D gene: TRBD1
clone size: NA
CDR3 DNA: TGTGCCAGCAGTATGGGACAGGGCCATCAGCCCCAGCATTTT
CDR3 protein: CASSMGQGHQPQHF

J gene: TRBJ2-4
V gene: TRBV5-6
D gene: TRBD2
clone size: NA
CDR3 DNA: TGTGCCAGCAGCTCCCGAGGAGCGGGGATTATGCCCAAAAACATTCAGTACTTC
CDR3 protein: CASSSRGAGIMPKNIQYF

J gene: TRBJ2-7
V gene: TRBV19
D gene: NA
clone size: few
CDR3 DNA: TGTGCCAGTAGTAGTAAATTCGAGCAGTACTTC
CDR3 protein: CASSSKFEQYF

J gene: TRBJ1-5
V gene: TRBV11-2
D gene: TRBD1
clone size: NA
CDR3 DNA: TGTGCCAGCAGCCCAGGACAGGTTAGCCGGAGCAATCAGCCCCAGCATTTT
CDR3 protein: CASSPGQVSRSNQPQHF

J gene: TRBJ1-6
V gene: TRBV19
D gene: NA
clone size: NA
CDR3 DNA: TGTGCCAGTAGTATCGAAGTATCAGGGAGGTCCTATAATTCACCCCTCCACTTT
CDR3 protein: CASSIEVSGRSYNSPLHF

J gene: TRBJ2-2
V gene: TRBV29-1
D gene: NA
clone size: NA
CDR3 DNA: TGCAGCGTTGACAGGGGTATCGCCGGGGAGCTGTTTTTT
CDR3 protein: CSVDRGIAGELFF

J gene: TRBJ1-6
V gene: TRBV2
D gene: NA
clone size: NA
CDR3 DNA: TGTGCCAGCAGATCCGGGACGGGAAATTCACCCCTCCACTTT
CDR3 protein: CASRSGTGNSPLHF

J gene: TRBJ2-3
V gene: TRBV9
D gene: NA
clone size: once
CDR3 DNA: TGTGCCAGCAGCGTAGCACTCACAGATACGCAGTATTTT
CDR3 protein: CASSVALTDTQYF

J gene: TRBJ1-6
V gene: TRBV4-1
D gene: NA
clone size: NA
CDR3 DNA: TGCGCCAGCAGCCAAGAGAGTGGGGTTTTCCCCCTCCACTTT
CDR3 protein: CASSQESGVFPLHF

J gene: TRBJ2-7
V gene: TRBV6-5
D gene: TRBD2
clone size: once
CDR3 DNA: TGTGCCAGCAGTTATTCGGGACTAGCGGGGGTTGAGCAGTACTTC
CDR3 protein: CASSYSGLAGVEQYF

J gene: TRBJ1-5
V gene: TRBV7-7
D gene: NA
clone size: NA
CDR3 DNA: TGTGCTAGCAGCTTGGGCAGGGACTGGCAGCCCCAGCATTTT
CDR3 protein: CASSLGRDWQPQHF

J gene: TRBJ2-6
V gene: TRBV5-8
D gene: TRBD1
clone size: NA
CDR3 DNA: TGTGCCAGCAGCCGCGCTGGACAGGCCTCTGGGGCCAACGTCCTGACTTTC
CDR3 protein: CASSRAGQASGANVLTF

J gene: TRBJ1-3
V gene: TRBV7-2
D gene: TRBD1
clone size: NA
CDR3 DNA: TGTGCCAGCAGCTCGACAGGGGGCCCTGGAAACACCATATATTTT
CDR3 protein: CASSSTGGPGNTIYF

J gene: TRBJ2-5
V gene: TRBV7-2
D gene: TRBD1
clone size: NA
CDR3 DNA: TGTGCCAGCAGCGAAACAGGGGGCGCCGGGGAGACCCAGTACTTC
CDR3 protein: CASSETGGAGETQYF

J gene: TRBJ2-1
V gene: TRBV7-2
D gene: TRBD2
clone size: NA
CDR3 DNA: TGTGCCAGCAGCCTTACTAGCGCGATCCTCTACAATGAGCAGTTCTTC
CDR3 protein: CASSLTSAILYNEQFF

J gene: TRBJ2-1
V gene: TRBV11-2
D gene: NA
clone size: NA
CDR3 DNA: TGTGCCAGCAGCTTAGCTAATGAGCAGTTCTTC
CDR3 protein: CASSLANEQFF

J gene: TRBJ1-2
V gene: TRBV6-4
D gene: NA
clone size: once
CDR3 DNA: TGTGCCAGCAGTGACAGAGGCTATGGCTACACCTTC
CDR3 protein: CASSDRGYGYTF

J gene: TRBJ1-2
V gene: TRBV19
D gene: NA
clone size: NA
CDR3 DNA: TGTGCCAGTAGTAACCGGGCCCCCGATGGCTACACCTTC
CDR3 protein: CASSNRAPDGYTF

J gene: TRBJ2-3
V gene: TRBV5-4
D gene: NA
clone size: NA
CDR3 DNA: TGTGCCAGCAGCTTTATTTGGGAAGATACGCAGTATTTT
CDR3 protein: CASSFIWEDTQYF

J gene: TRBJ2-7
V gene: TRBV7-9
D gene: NA
clone size: NA
CDR3 DNA: TGTGCCAGCAGCTCGGACAGAATCTACGAGCAGTACTTC
CDR3 protein: CASSSDRIYEQYF

J gene: TRBJ1-2
V gene: TRBV30
D gene: NA
clone size: NA
CDR3 DNA: TGTGCCGGCTATCATCCTGATCGGGGAGATGGCTACACCTTC
CDR3 protein: CAGYHPDRGDGYTF

J gene: TRBJ1-2
V gene: TRBV6-1
D gene: TRBD1
clone size: few
CDR3 DNA: TGTGCCAGCAGGCCGGACAGGGGCGCAAGGGGCTACACCTTC
CDR3 protein: CASRPDRGARGYTF

J gene: TRBJ2-7
V gene: TRBV30
D gene: NA
clone size: NA
CDR3 DNA: TGTGCCTGGAGGTGGACAGCTGCTTCCTACGAGCAGTACTTC
CDR3 protein: CAWRWTAASYEQYF

J gene: TRBJ1-1
V gene: TRBV2
D gene: TRBD1
clone size: NA
CDR3 DNA: TGTGCCAGCGTCAGGGGGCTGAGGAACACTGAAGCTTTCTTT
CDR3 protein: CASVRGLRNTEAFF

J gene: TRBJ2-7
V gene: TRBV29-1
D gene: TRBD1
clone size: NA
CDR3 DNA: TGCAGCGCCCAGGGGGCTGACTACGAGCAGTACTTC
CDR3 protein: CSAQGADYEQYF

J gene: TRBJ1-2
V gene: TRBV6-1
D gene: NA
clone size: NA
CDR3 DNA: TGTGCCAGCAGCGGGACCTATGGCTACACCTTC
CDR3 protein: CASSGTYGYTF

J gene: TRBJ1-4
V gene: TRBV28
D gene: NA
clone size: NA
CDR3 DNA: TGTGCCAGCAGTTTATCGGTCCGGGGGTCTGAAAAACTGTTTTTT
CDR3 protein: CASSLSVRGSEKLFF

J gene: TRBJ1-5
V gene: TRBV6-5
D gene: TRBD1
clone size: NA
CDR3 DNA: TGTGCCAGCAAGGGGACAGGGAGCAATCAGCCCCAGCATTTT
CDR3 protein: CASKGTGSNQPQHF

J gene: TRBJ1-2
V gene: TRBV19
D gene: NA
clone size: NA
CDR3 DNA: TGTGCCAGTAGTATAGATCTAAGTTCCTATGGCTACACCTTC
CDR3 protein: CASSIDLSSYGYTF

J gene: TRBJ2-3
V gene: TRBV7-9
D gene: NA
clone size: NA
CDR3 DNA: TGTGCCAGCAGCCCGACGGCCTACTCGGGTGGGGGGGCCAGGGATACGCAGTATTTT
CDR3 protein: CASSPTAYSGGGARDTQYF

J gene: TRBJ2-5
V gene: TRBV6-1
D gene: NA
clone size: NA
CDR3 DNA: TGTGCCAGCATGGGGTTCAGCGTGGCCCAGGAGACCCAGTACTTC
CDR3 protein: CASMGFSVAQETQYF

J gene: TRBJ2-7
V gene: TRBV11-2
D gene: NA
clone size: NA
CDR3 DNA: TGTGCCAGCAGCCACGGCAAGGGTCCCCACGAGCAGTACTTC
CDR3 protein: CASSHGKGPHEQYF

J gene: TRBJ2-3
V gene: TRBV7-2
D gene: TRBD2
clone size: few
CDR3 DNA: TGTGCCAGCAGCACTCTAGCGGGAAGGACGGATACGCAGTATTTT
CDR3 protein: CASSTLAGRTDTQYF

J gene: TRBJ2-4
V gene: TRBV5-4
D gene: NA
clone size: NA
CDR3 DNA: TGTGCCAGCAGCTTGGAGCCGCAGGGAAACATTCAGTACTTC
CDR3 protein: CASSLEPQGNIQYF

J gene: TRBJ2-2
V gene: TRBV5-8
D gene: TRBD1
clone size: NA
CDR3 DNA: TGTGCCAGCAGCTTGAACAGGGGAAACGGGGAGCTGTTTTTT
CDR3 protein: CASSLNRGNGELFF

J gene: TRBJ1-5
V gene: TRBV6-1
D gene: NA
clone size: NA
CDR3 DNA: TGTGCCAGCAGAGACCGGACCCAGCATTTT
CDR3 protein: CASRDRTQHF

J gene: TRBJ2-1
V gene: TRBV5-1
D gene: NA
clone size: NA
CDR3 DNA: TGCGCCAGCAGCTTGGATCGGGGTGAGCAGTTCTTC
CDR3 protein: CASSLDRGEQFF

J gene: TRBJ1-5
V gene: TRBV19
D gene: NA
clone size: few
CDR3 DNA: TGTGCCAGTAGTCTCGGGCTCCAGCCCCAGCATTTT
CDR3 protein: CASSLGLQPQHF

J gene: TRBJ1-1
V gene: TRBV5-4
D gene: NA
clone size: NA
CDR3 DNA: TGTGCCAGCAGCTTGGACAGAAACACTGAAGCTTTCTTT
CDR3 protein: CASSLDRNTEAFF

J gene: TRBJ1-6
V gene: TRBV14
D gene: TRBD1
clone size: NA
CDR3 DNA: TGTGCCAGCAGCCAAGGACAGGGAGGGAGTTCACCCCTCCACTTT
CDR3 protein: CASSQGQGGSSPLHF